The sequence of this T cell receptor beta chain was determined in a study of cytomegalovirus exposure and HLA in healthy donors. Study-level background: Earlier results showed 120 million or so unique TCR beta sequences derived from 150 million to 200 million T cells. Early released data comprised 80 million to 100 million unique TCRs from HLA-typed donors.

This clone was recorded only once. J was trimmed by 0 bases and V by 10 bases; bases with no gene match: 12. Germline values: CDR1 ENHRY, CDR2 SYGVKD. The CDR3 runs to 16 residues. The PCR used 60 Vbeta and 13 Jbeta primers. TCRdb's copy holds only in-frame clones and misses some; the assay was immunoSEQ multiplex PCR. The table lists around 130,000 clones, over 75% of them singletons. This TCR was sampled from a middle-aged woman in good health and CMV-seropositive. The sequencing sample was made of PBMCs. The gene calls are TRBV10-3 and TRBJ2-3; 8 bases line up with TRBD2. This chain's CDR3 is CATRDPTSGSTDTQYF. The CDR3 DNA is TGTGCCACCAGGGACCCTACTAGCGGCAGCACAGATACGCAGTATTTT.